A single sample gave rise to the 24 T cell receptor beta chains below, sequenced in a study of STAT3 mutations in large granular lymphocyte leukemia. Notes on the study in general: Every T-cell large granular lymphocyte leukemia patient had at least one immunodominant TCR beta clonotype.

Assay used: immunoSEQ multiplex PCR; TCRdb lists only in-frame clones, some missing. The data contain over 200 clones, nearly 65% of them singletons. Their antigens remain unidentified. Sequencing was done on a sample of peripheral blood mononuclear cells. Source of these receptors: a woman between 50 and 59 years old with T-cell large granular lymphocyte leukemia. Some clones in this sample may be carry-over from other donors' samples.

The rearrangement joins TRBV11-3 to TRBJ2-5; 15 bases line up with TRBD2. The CDR3 runs to 15 residues. Germline CDR1 SGHNT, CDR2 YENEEA. Trimming at V came to 5 bases and at J to 4 bases, leaving 2 bases not matched to a gene. CDR3 sequence (DNA): TGTGCCAGCAGCCTGGGACTAGCGGGAGGAGAGACCCAGTACTTC. Translating it yields CASSLGLAGGETQYF. Filled out from reference TRBV11-3 and TRBJ2-5, the complete variable domain reads EAGVVQSPRYKIIEKKQPVAFWCNPISGHNTLYWYLQNLGQGPELLIRYENEEAVDDSQLPKDRFSAERLKGVDSTLKIQPAELGDSAVYLCASSLGLAGGETQYFGPGTRLLVL.

Within the sample, this clone is medium-sized. The rearrangement joins TRBV4-2 to TRBJ2-7, with 8 bases identical to TRBD1. The J segment lost 6 bases and the V segment lost 0 bases, leaving 10 bases of the junction unmatched. The CDR3 totals 16 residues. Germline values: CDR1 LGHNA, CDR2 YNFKEQ. This CDR3 reads CASSQDGGQVGLEQYF. The DNA for the CDR3 is TGTGCCAGCAGCCAAGATGGGGGACAGGTGGGTCTCGAGCAGTACTTC.

V gene TRBV7-9 combines with J gene TRBJ2-3; the match to TRBD2 covers 15 bases. The CDR3 spans 16 residues. Trimming removed 5 bases from V and 4 bases from J; junction bases left unmatched: 4. CDR1 and CDR2 (germline): SEHNR, FQNEAQ (reference sequence). The chain's CDR3 is CASSPWTSGRADTQYF. The CDR3 DNA reads TGTGCCAGCAGCCCTTGGACTAGCGGGAGGGCAGATACGCAGTATTTT.

The chain combines TRBV29-1 with TRBJ2-7; 11 bases align to TRBD1. V trimming: 6 bases; J trimming: 2 bases; junction bases outside the gene matches: 6. CDR3 length: 14 residues. Germline V gene sequence: CDR1 SQVTM, CDR2 ANQGSEA. The CDR3, as DNA: TGCAGCGTGGCGCCGGGACAGGGGGCCTACGAGCAGTACTTC. Its translation: CSVAPGQGAYEQYF.

This chain links TRBV5-3 with TRBJ2-1, with 8 bases matching TRBD2. TRBV5-3 is assigned to the ORF class and has an uncertain function. The CDR3 runs to 15 residues. V lost 8 bases to trimming and J lost 12 bases; unmatched junction nucleotides: 19. CDR3 amino acids: CASSDLAGMLGRQFF. The CDR3 DNA reads TGTGCCAGCAGCGACCTAGCGGGTATGCTCGGTCGGCAGTTCTTC.

The chain is built from TRBV30 and TRBJ2-7, with D tentatively TRBD2 (6 bases). V was cut by 2 bases and J by 5 bases, with 10 bases left in between. The CDR3 is 12 residues long. Germline V gene sequence: CDR1 GTSNPN, CDR2 SVGIG (reference sequence). This CDR3 reads CAWSWGDDEQYF. For the CDR3, the DNA is TGTGCCTGGAGTTGGGGGGACGACGAGCAGTACTTC.

The rearrangement links TRBV7-9 to TRBJ1-2; possibly TRBD1 for D (6 bases). The CDR3 is 15 residues long. The germline CDR1 and CDR2 sequences are SEHNR and FQNEAQ (reference sequence). V lost 5 bases and J 9 bases, leaving 22 bases between the germline ends. The CDR3 region is CASSGRDIASLRYTF. CDR3 sequence (DNA): TGTGCCAGCAGCGGACGGGACATCGCTTCCCTTCGCTACACCTTC. Full variable domain (missing parts from reference TRBV7-9 and TRBJ1-2): DTGVSQNPRHKITKRGQNVTFRCDPISEHNRLYWYRQTLGQGPEFLTYFQNEAQLEKSRLLSDRFSAERPKGSFSTLEIQRTEQGDSAMYLCASSGRDIASLRYTFGSGTRLTVV.

This sequence joins TRBV5-1 and TRBJ2-7; D gene unclear. V lost 1 base to trimming and J lost 2 bases, with 7 bases between them. This CDR3 comprises 13 residues. Germline-derived CDR1 and CDR2 are SGHRS and YFSETQ. CDR3 nucleotide sequence: TGCGCCAGCAGCTTGTCGGGTGCCTACGAGCAGTACTTC. It specifies CASSLSGAYEQYF. Full variable domain (missing parts from reference TRBV5-1 and TRBJ2-7): KAGVTQTPRYLIKTRGQQVTLSCSPISGHRSVSWYQQTPGQGLQFLFEYFSETQRNKGNFPGRFSGRQFSNSRSEMNVSTLELGDSALYLCASSLSGAYEQYFGPGTRLTVT.

J is TRBJ2-7 and V is TRBV5-6; perhaps D is TRBD1 or TRBD2 (5 bases each). The V gene lost 4 bases and the J gene lost 2 bases, with 13 bases spanning the gap. Germline CDR1 SGHDT, CDR2 YYEEEE. The CDR3 runs 14 residues. The CDR3 DNA reads TGTGCCAGCAGCCCTCCTAGAGGGGCCTACGAGCAGTACTTC. Its translation is CASSPPRGAYEQYF.

The rearrangement links TRBV30 to TRBJ1-5; D uncertain. The ends were cut back, 0 bases at V and 0 bases at J, with 15 bases in the middle. Germline V CDR1 and CDR2: GTSNPN, SVGIG (reference sequence). The CDR3 length is 17 residues. The CDR3 spells CAWSVSGRIYSNQPQHF. For the CDR3, the DNA is TGTGCCTGGAGTGTTTCGGGGAGAATCTATAGCAATCAGCCCCAGCATTTT.

The chain carries TRBV25-1 and TRBJ2-7; no definite D call. V was trimmed by 2 bases and J by 5 bases, leaving 4 bases between them. This CDR3 contains 11 residues. Germline V CDR1 and CDR2: MGHDK, SYGVNS. The CDR3: CASSEDDEQYF. The CDR3 DNA reads TGTGCCAGCAGTGAAGACGACGAGCAGTACTTC.

This rearrangement joins TRBV5-1 to TRBJ1-2; the D gene is possibly TRBD1 (5 bases). V was cut by 2 bases and J by 0 bases, with 11 bases left in between. The CDR3 spans 15 residues. Germline-derived CDR1 and CDR2 are SGHRS and YFSETQ. The CDR3: CASSFIQAPNYGYTF. DNA of the CDR3: TGCGCCAGCAGCTTTATACAGGCCCCTAACTATGGCTACACCTTC.

The rearrangement uses TRBV6-6 and TRBJ2-7, with 7 nucleotides matching TRBD2. Trimming at V came to 2 bases and at J to 3 bases, leaving 1 base not matched to a gene. The CDR3 consists of 13 residues. The germline V gene has CDR1 MNHNY and CDR2 SVGAGI (reference sequence). CDR3 loop: CASSYERDYEQYF. CDR3 DNA: TGTGCCAGCAGTTACGAGCGGGACTACGAGCAGTACTTC.

The V call is TRBV7-2, the J call TRBJ2-7, with D unclear. The CDR3 has 16 residues. The V end lost 0 bases, the J end lost 3 bases, and 15 bases lay between the germline ends. Germline values: CDR1 SGHTA, CDR2 FQGNSA. The CDR3 sequence: CASSLAQGFRIYEQYF. CDR3 in DNA: TGTGCCAGCAGCTTAGCGCAAGGTTTCCGAATCTACGAGCAGTACTTC.

J is TRBJ2-5 and V is TRBV4-2; D uncertain. Germline V CDR1 and CDR2: LGHNA, YNFKEQ. V lost 0 bases and J 3 bases, leaving 11 bases between the germline ends. The CDR3 covers 15 residues. This CDR3 is CASSQDGLAKETQYF. CDR3 sequence (DNA): TGTGCCAGCAGCCAAGATGGGCTCGCGAAAGAGACCCAGTACTTC.

The chain links TRBV5-4 to TRBJ2-3; D ambiguous. V was clipped by 3 bases and J by 6 bases, with 14 bases between them. The length of the CDR3 is 14 residues. CDR1 SGHNT and CDR2 YYREEE come from the germline V gene (reference sequence). The DNA of the CDR3 is TGTGCCAGCAGCTACGACACGGCCTCGGATACGCAGTATTTT. It is translated as CASSYDTASDTQYF.

V gene TRBV18 combines with J gene TRBJ1-3, with D unclear. Germline V gene sequence: CDR1 KGHSH, CDR2 LQKENI. This CDR3 has 16 residues. V was shortened by 3 bases and J by 1 base, with 13 bases between the two germline ends. The CDR3 coding sequence is TGTGCCAGCTCACCCCCCTCGCGAGCATCTGGAAACACCATATATTTT. This codes for CASSPPSRASGNTIYF.

V gene TRBV5-1 combines with J gene TRBJ1-4; 7 bases fit TRBD1. This CDR3 has 13 amino acids. From germline, CDR1 is SGHRS and CDR2 YFSETQ. The V segment lost 2 bases and the J segment 8 bases; nucleotides outside the gene matches: 3. In nucleotides, the CDR3 is TGCGCCAGCAGCTTCAGGGGGAAGGAAAAACTGTTTTTT. Protein: CASSFRGKEKLFF.

This clone came up once. The J gene is TRBJ1-1, the V gene TRBV5-4; D may be TRBD1 (5 bases). This CDR3 has 16 amino acids. CDR1 is SGHNT and CDR2 is YYREEE in the germline V gene (reference sequence). V lost 0 bases and J lost 1, with 13 bases in between. The CDR3 reads CASSLDGTTRNTEAFF. The CDR3 nucleotides are TGTGCCAGCAGCTTGGATGGGACGACACGGAACACTGAAGCTTTCTTT. The variable domain in full, with the rest retrieved from reference TRBV5-4 and TRBJ1-1, is ETGVTQSPTHLIKTRGQQVTLRCSSQSGHNTVSWYQQALGQGPQFIFQYYREEENGRGNFPPRFSGLQFPNYSSELNVNALELDDSALYLCASSLDGTTRNTEAFFGQGTRLTVV.

In this sample, this clone turned up once. The rearrangement uses TRBV18 and TRBJ1-5, with D possibly being TRBD1 (6 bases). The CDR3 consists of 18 residues. Germline CDR1 KGHSH, CDR2 LQKENI. The V end was cut by 2 bases, the J end by 0 bases, with 17 bases between. The CDR3 nucleotides are TGTGCCAGCTCACCATCCGGTAGGGGACAAAATAGCAATCAGCCCCAGCATTTT. Protein sequence: CASSPSGRGQNSNQPQHF.

The CDR3 reads CAWSPGLGNQPQHF. CDR3 bases: TGTGCCTGGAGCCCAGGACTGGGCAATCAGCCCCAGCATTTT. The rearrangement links TRBV30 to TRBJ1-5; D ambiguous. CDR3 length equals 14 residues. V was shortened by 3 bases and J by 2 bases, with 11 bases between the two germline ends. Germline-derived CDR1 and CDR2 are GTSNPN and SVGIG (reference sequence).

V gene TRBV7-9 combines with J gene TRBJ2-5; no reliable D call. The length of the CDR3 is 12 residues. Germline V gene sequence: CDR1 SEHNR, CDR2 FQNEAQ (reference sequence). V was trimmed by 5 bases and J by 4 bases, leaving 8 bases between them. CDR3 in DNA: TGTGCCAGCAGCCTTAACCGAGAGACCCAGTACTTC. This translates into CASSLNRETQYF.

This clone was detected a few times. The V and J genes are TRBV27 and TRBJ2-3; D ambiguous. Looked up from germline, CDR1 is MNHEY and CDR2 is SMNVEV (reference sequence). The CDR3 covers 11 residues. V was pared by 10 bases and J by 4 bases, with 9 bases between. CDR3 protein: CATYAPDTQYF. As DNA, the CDR3 is TGTGCCACGTACGCCCCAGATACGCAGTATTTT.

The J gene is TRBJ1-2, the V gene TRBV30; weak D call: TRBD1 (5 bases). Looked up from germline, CDR1 is GTSNPN and CDR2 is SVGIG (reference sequence). This CDR3 is built from 14 residues. The germline V and J ends were trimmed by 5 bases and 8 bases, with 21 bases remaining between them. The CDR3: CAWVLTGGVGGYTF. The CDR3 DNA is TGTGCCTGGGTACTAACGGGGGGAGTGGGAGGCTACACCTTC.